This TCR beta chain was obtained from a study of blood T cell repertoires in COVID-19. Study-wide background: Sites across the United States, Italy and Spain contributed samples from acute and convalescent COVID-19. PBMCs, B-cell-depleted T cells, or T cells provided the cDNA or gDNA that made up the material.

In the study's own analysis: Nucleated cell counts were estimated from reference gene primer amplification. The data were produced by immunoSEQ multiplex PCR, yet TCRdb's version contains in-frame clones alone and is incomplete. V, J and clone size were drawn from that table, and D and trimming were deduced from the DNA. The repertoire consists of 200,000 to 250,000 clones, with roughly 84% occurring once and the leading ten covering roughly 2.8%. The CDR3 covers 14 residues. Looked up from germline, CDR1 is LGHDT and CDR2 is YNNKEL (reference sequence). The ends were cut back, 4 bases at V and 0 bases at J, with 7 bases in the middle.

The chain uses TRBV3-1 (or the pseudogene TRBV3-2) and TRBJ1-5; D call uncertain. The clonotype comes from a man aged 45-65 years who had recovered from COVID-19. Sequenced: peripheral blood. CDR3 sequence reads: CASSRSDSNQPQHF. The CDR3 nucleotides are TGTGCCAGCAGCCGTAGCGATAGCAATCAGCCCCAGCATTTT.